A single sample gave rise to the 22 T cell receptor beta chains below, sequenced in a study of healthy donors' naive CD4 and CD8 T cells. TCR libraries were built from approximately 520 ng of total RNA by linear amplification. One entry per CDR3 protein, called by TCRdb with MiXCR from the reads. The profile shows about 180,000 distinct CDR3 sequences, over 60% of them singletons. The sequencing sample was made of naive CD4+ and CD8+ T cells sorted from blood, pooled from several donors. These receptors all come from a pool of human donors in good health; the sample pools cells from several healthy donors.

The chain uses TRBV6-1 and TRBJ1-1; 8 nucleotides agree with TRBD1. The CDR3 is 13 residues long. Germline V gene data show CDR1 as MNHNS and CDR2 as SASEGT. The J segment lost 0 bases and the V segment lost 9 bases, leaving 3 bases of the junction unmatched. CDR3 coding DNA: TGTGCCAGTCCCAGGGGGCTGAACACTGAAGCTTTCTTT. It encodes CASPRGLNTEAFF.

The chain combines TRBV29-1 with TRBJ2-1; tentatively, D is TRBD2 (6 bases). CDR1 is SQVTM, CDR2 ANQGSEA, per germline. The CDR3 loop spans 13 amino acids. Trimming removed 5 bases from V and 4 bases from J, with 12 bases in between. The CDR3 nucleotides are TGCAGCGTTTATCAGCGGGTATACAATGAGCAGTTCTTC. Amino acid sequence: CSVYQRVYNEQFF.

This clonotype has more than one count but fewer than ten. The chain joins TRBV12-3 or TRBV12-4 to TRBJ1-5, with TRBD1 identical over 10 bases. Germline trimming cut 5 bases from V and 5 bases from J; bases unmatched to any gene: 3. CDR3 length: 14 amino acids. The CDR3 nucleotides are TGTGCCAGCAGTCTCGGACAGGGGGATCAGCCCCAGCATTTT. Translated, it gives CASSLGQGDQPQHF.

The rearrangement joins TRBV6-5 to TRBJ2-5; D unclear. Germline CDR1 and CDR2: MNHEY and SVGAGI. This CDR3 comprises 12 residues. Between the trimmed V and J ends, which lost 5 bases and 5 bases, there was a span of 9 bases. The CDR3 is CASSARLETQYF. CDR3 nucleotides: TGTGCCAGCAGTGCTAGGCTGGAGACCCAGTACTTC.

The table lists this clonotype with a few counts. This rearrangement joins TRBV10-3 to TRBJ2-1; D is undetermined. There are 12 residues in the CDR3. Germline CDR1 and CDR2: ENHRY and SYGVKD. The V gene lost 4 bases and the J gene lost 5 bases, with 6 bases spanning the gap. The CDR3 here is CAISVSDNEQFF. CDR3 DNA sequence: TGTGCCATCAGTGTGTCAGACAATGAGCAGTTCTTC.

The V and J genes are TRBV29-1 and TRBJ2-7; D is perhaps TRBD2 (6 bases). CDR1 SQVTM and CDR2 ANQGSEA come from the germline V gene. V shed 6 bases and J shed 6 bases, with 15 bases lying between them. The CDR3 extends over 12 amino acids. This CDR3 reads CSVARDPGEQYF. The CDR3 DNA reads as TGCAGCGTCGCGCGGGACCCCGGCGAGCAGTACTTC.

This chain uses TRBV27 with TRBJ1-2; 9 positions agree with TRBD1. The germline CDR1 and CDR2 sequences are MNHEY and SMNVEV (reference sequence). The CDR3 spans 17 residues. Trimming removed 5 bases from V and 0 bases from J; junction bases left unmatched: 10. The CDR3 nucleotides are TGTGCCAGCAGTCGCTACTCCCGGGACAGGGCTAACTATGGCTACACCTTC. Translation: CASSRYSRDRANYGYTF.

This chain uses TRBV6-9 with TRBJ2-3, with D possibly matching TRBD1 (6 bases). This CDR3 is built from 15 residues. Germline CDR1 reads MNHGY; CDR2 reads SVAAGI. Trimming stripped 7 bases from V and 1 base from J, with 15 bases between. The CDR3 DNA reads TGTGCCAGCAAGGGCAGCCACAGGGGCACAGATACGCAGTATTTT. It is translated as CASKGSHRGTDTQYF.

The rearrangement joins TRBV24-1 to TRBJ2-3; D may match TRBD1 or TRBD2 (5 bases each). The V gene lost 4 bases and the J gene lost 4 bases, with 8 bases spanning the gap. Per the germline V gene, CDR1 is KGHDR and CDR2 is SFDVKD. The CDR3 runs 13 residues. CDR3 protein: CATSDGAADTQYF. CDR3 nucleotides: TGTGCCACCAGTGACGGGGCCGCAGATACGCAGTATTTT.

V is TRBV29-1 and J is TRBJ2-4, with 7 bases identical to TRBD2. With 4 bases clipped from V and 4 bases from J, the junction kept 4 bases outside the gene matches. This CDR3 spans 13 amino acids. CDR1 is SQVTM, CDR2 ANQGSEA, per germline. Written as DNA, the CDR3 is TGCAGCGTTGGTGGGAGGGCGAAAAACATTCAGTACTTC. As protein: CSVGGRAKNIQYF.

The CDR3 sequence is CASSPRWENTEAFF. The CDR3, as DNA: TGTGCCAGCAGTCCCCGGTGGGAAAACACTGAAGCTTTCTTT. The rearrangement joins TRBV27 to TRBJ1-1; D unclear. This CDR3 contains 14 residues. The V end was cut by 5 bases, the J end by 2 bases, with 12 bases between. Germline assignment: CDR1 MNHEY and CDR2 SMNVEV (reference sequence).

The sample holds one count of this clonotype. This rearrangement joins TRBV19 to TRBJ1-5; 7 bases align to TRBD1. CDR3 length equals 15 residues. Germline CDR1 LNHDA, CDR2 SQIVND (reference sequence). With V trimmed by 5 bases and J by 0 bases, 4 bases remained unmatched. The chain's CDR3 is CASSQGQHSNQPQHF. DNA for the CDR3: TGTGCCAGTAGTCAGGGACAGCATAGCAATCAGCCCCAGCATTTT.

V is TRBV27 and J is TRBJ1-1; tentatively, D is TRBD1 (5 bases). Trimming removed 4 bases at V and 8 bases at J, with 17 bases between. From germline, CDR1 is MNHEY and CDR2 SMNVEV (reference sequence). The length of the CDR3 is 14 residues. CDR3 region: CASSYAGSFMEAFF. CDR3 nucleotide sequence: TGTGCCAGCAGTTATGCAGGGAGCTTTATGGAAGCTTTCTTT.

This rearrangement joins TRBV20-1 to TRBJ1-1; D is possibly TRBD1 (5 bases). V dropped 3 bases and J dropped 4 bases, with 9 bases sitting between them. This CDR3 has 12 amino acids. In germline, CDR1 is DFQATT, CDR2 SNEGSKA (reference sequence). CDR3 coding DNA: TGCAGTGCTAGGGACACCAGCACTGAAGCTTTCTTT. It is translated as CSARDTSTEAFF.

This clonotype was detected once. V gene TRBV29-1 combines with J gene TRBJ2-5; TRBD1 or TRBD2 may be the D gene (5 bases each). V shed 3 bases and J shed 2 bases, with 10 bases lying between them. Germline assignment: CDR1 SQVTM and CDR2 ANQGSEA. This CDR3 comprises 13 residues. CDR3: CSVERGRQETQYF. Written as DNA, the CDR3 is TGCAGCGTTGAGAGGGGAAGACAAGAGACCCAGTACTTC.

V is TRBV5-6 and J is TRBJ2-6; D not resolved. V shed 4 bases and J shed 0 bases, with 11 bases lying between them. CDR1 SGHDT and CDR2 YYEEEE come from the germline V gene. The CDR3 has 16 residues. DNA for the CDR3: TGTGCCAGCAGCCCGGAAGGTACCTCTGGGGCCAACGTCCTGACTTTC. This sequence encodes CASSPEGTSGANVLTF. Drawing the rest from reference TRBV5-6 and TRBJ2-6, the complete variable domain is DAGVTQSPTHLIKTRGQQVTLRCSPKSGHDTVSWYQQALGQGPQFIFQYYEEEERQRGNFPDRFSGHQFPNYSSELNVNALLLGDSALYLCASSPEGTSGANVLTFGAGSRLTVL.

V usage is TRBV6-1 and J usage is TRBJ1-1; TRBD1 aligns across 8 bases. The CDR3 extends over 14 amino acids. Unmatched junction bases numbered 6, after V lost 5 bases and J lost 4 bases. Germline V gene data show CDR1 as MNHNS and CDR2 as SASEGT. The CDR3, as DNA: TGTGCCAGCAGTCGACAGGGGTCGGTCACTGAAGCTTTCTTT. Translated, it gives CASSRQGSVTEAFF.

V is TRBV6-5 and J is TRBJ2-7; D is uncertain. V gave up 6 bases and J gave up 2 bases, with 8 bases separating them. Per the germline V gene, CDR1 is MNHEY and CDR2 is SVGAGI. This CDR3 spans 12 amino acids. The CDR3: CASRVGTYEQYF. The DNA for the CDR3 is TGTGCCAGCAGAGTGGGCACCTACGAGCAGTACTTC.

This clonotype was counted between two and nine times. The CDR3 loop reads CSVQTGLQGGSYEQYF. CDR3 in DNA: TGCAGCGTCCAAACGGGATTACAGGGGGGCTCCTACGAGCAGTACTTC. V gene TRBV29-1 combines with J gene TRBJ2-7, with 8 bases that match TRBD1. V gave up 6 bases and J gave up 0 bases; unmatched junction bases: 13. The germline gives CDR1 SQVTM, CDR2 ANQGSEA. CDR3 length equals 16 residues.

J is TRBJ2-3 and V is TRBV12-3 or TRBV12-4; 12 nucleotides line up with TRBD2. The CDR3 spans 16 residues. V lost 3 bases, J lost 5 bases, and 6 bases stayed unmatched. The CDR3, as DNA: TGTGCCAGCAGTTTTCCTAGCGGGAGGGAAGGAGATACGCAGTATTTT. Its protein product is CASSFPSGREGDTQYF.

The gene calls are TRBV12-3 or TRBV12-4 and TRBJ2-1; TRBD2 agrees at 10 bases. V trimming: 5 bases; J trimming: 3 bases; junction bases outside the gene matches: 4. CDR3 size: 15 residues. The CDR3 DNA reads TGTGCCAGCAGTGACGGACTAGCGGTCTACAATGAGCAGTTCTTC. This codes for CASSDGLAVYNEQFF.

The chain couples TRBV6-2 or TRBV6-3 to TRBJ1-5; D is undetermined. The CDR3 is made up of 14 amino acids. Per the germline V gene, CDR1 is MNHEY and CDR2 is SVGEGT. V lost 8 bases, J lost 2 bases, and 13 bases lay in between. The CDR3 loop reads CASVAGAGNQPQHF. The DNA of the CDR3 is TGTGCCAGCGTAGCCGGAGCGGGCAATCAGCCCCAGCATTTT.